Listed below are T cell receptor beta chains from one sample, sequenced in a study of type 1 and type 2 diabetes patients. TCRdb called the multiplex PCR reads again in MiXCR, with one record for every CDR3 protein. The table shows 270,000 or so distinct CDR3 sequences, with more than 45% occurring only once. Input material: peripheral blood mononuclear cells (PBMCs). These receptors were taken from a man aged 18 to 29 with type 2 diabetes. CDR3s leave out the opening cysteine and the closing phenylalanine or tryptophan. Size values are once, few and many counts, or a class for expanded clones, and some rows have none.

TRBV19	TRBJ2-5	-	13	ASSISTQYQETQY
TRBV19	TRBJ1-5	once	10	ASSTIDQPQH
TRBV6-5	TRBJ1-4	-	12	ASSYSTVTEKLF
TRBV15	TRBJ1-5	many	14	ATSNLQGEHIQPQH
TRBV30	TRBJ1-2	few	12	AWNYGDVYYGYT
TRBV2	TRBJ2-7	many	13	ASSPGVGGRYEQY
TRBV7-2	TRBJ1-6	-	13	ASSPYDREVSPLH
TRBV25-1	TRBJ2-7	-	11	ASTRRTVYEQY
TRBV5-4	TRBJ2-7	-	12	ASSPGQRSYEQY
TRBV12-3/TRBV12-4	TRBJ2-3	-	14	ASIPFSGTRTDTQY
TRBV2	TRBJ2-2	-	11	AGRVGQTGELF
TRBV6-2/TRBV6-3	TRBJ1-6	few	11	ASSEQENSPLH
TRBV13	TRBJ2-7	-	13	ASSEGRTPSYEQY
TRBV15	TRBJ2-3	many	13	ATGRGLASTDTQY
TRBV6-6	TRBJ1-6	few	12	ASSSETDNSPLH
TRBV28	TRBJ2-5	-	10	ASSLSRGTQY
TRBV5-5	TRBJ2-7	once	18	ASSQEFPGLAELSSYEQY
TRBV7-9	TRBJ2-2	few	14	ASSLLAGGLTGELF
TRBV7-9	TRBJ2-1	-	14	ASSPRGSRSYNEQF
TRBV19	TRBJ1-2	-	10	ASSIVGYGYT
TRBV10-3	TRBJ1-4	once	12	ASSLRTPNEKLV
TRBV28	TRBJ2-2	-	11	ASSPELNGELF
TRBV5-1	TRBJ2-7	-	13	ASRRTGTDLLEQY
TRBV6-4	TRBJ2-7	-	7	AIAHEQY
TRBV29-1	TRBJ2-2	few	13	SVRERDWNTGELF
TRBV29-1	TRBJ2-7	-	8	SVGRYEQY
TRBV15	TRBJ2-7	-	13	ASSIRGRSSYEQY
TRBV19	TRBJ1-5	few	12	ASSIWGGSEPQH
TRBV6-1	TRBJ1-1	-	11	ASIESRETEAF
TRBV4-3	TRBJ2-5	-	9	ASMTRETQY
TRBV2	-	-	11	ASGLAGGHEQF
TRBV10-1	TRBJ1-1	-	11	ASSEWGNTEAF
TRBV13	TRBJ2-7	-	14	ASSLVKGPFGYEQY
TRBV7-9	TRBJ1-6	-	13	ASSSRVGSNSPLH
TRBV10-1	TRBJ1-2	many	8	ASREGRYT
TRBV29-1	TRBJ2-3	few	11	SVGESGTDTQY
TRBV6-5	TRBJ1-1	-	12	ASSSPPMGTEAF
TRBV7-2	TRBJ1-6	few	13	ASSLAGPNNSPLH
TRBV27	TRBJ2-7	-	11	ASSSGQYYEQY
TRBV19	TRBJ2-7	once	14	ASSLDGQGGFYEQY
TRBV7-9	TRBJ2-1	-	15	ASSASFRTSGSGEQF
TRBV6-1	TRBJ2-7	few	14	ASTRLSGISSYEQY
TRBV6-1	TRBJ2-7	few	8	AGGGQLLF
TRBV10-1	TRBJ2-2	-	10	ASSESSGELF
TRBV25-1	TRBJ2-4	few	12	ASSEGEGKNIQY
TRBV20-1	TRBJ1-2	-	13	SASPVMAGEDGYT
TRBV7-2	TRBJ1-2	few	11	ASSQAGLYGYT
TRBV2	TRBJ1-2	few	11	ASKGTGRGGYT
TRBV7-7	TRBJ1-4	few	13	ASSPSTGTGEKLF
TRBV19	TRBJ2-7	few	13	ASSIVRGSPNEQY
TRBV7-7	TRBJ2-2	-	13	ASTQGQGDAGELF
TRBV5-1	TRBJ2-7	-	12	ASSFDRATYEQY
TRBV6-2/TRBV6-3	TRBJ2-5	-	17	ASSYLPTSRLAGQETQY
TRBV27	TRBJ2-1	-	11	ASSFYSYNEQF
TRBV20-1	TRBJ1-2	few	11	SATGQTNYGYT
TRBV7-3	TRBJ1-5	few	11	ASSYGPDQPQH
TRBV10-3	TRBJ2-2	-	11	AISEVTAGELF
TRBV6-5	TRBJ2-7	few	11	ASSYSSGEEQY
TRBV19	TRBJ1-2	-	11	ASSYRVYYGYT
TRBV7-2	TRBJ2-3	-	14	ASSSGPIPRTDTQY